The present T cell receptor beta chain was sequenced within a study of blood T cell repertoires in COVID-19. Study context: PBMCs, B-cell-depleted T cells, or T cells provided the cDNA or gDNA that made up the material.

The CDR3 extends over 17 amino acids. The germline V gene encodes CDR1 GTSNPN and CDR2 SVGIG (reference sequence). V lost 0 bases, J lost 3 bases, and 21 bases lay in between. Some clones are missing from TCRdb's copy, which holds only in-frame ones; the method was immunoSEQ multiplex PCR. The sample has 150,000 to 200,000 clones, around four fifths seen once. A few counts support this clone. The chain has TRBV30 and TRBJ2-7; maybe TRBD2 (6 bases). The material sequenced was peripheral blood. This receptor was obtained from a woman aged 25 to 45 with acute or convalescent COVID-19. CDR3 sequence reads: CAWSVRVLGEDYYEQYF. CDR3 bases: TGTGCCTGGAGTGTAAGGGTTTTGGGGGAGGACTACTACGAGCAGTACTTC.